This TCR beta chain was sequenced during a study of Tregs in tolerant kidney transplant recipients. Study-level findings and limits: In tolerant patients, donor-specific Tregs outgrew total Tregs, suggesting antigen-driven expansion. Expanding Tregs on activated donor B cells appeared to best identify donor-specific TCRbeta clones. Biological reproducibility was not directly addressed in this study.

Recipients received nonmyeloablative bone marrow transplants from related graft donors, with transient mixed chimerism. Thawed PBMCs were FACS-sorted into unstimulated CD4+CD25+CD127- regulatory T cells, CD4+CD25- non-regulatory cells, CD4 and CD8 cells. CDR1 is SEHNR, CDR2 FQNEAQ, per germline (reference sequence). The CDR3 length is 17 residues. Germline trimming cut 5 bases from V and 2 bases from J; bases unmatched to any gene: 8. The data were produced by immunoSEQ multiplex PCR, yet TCRdb's version contains in-frame clones alone and is incomplete. Among roughly 50,000 clones, approximately 90% were seen once, and the ten largest hold 15% to 19%. Concerning this clone: Its antigen remains unidentified.

The sample was CD8+ T cells from blood (PBMCs), taken 12 months after the transplant. This receptor was obtained from a human patient who received a combined kidney and bone marrow transplant. Some of the T cells might come from the graft donor. The rearrangement links TRBV7-9 to TRBJ2-3, with 12 bases lining up with TRBD2. CDR3 amino acids: CASSPQTSGRPTDTQYF. The DNA for the CDR3 is TGTGCCAGCAGCCCCCAGACTAGCGGGAGACCCACAGATACGCAGTATTTT.